This is a list of T cell receptor beta chains from one sample in a study of blood T cell repertoires in COVID-19. Method: immunoSEQ multiplex PCR; TCRdb's copy keeps in-frame clones and lacks some. The sample has over 450,000 clones, roughly 87% seen once. The material sequenced was peripheral blood. These receptors were obtained from a man aged 18 to 29 with COVID-19, enrolled during active disease. The CDR3 runs from the conserved cysteine through the conserved F or W. Fields, in order: V gene, clone size, D gene, J gene, CDR3 protein, CDR3 DNA. The D gene is left open where the match is weak. Clone size is stated in some rows and not others, as once, few, many or a class when expanded.

>TRBV19|-|TRBD2|TRBJ2-1
CASSLIASGGGNEQFF
TGTGCCAGTAGTCTCATAGCTAGCGGGGGGGGCAATGAGCAGTTCTTC
>TRBV29-1|-|-|TRBJ2-5
CSVVGLQETQYF
TGCAGCGTTGTTGGGCTCCAAGAGACCCAGTACTTC
>TRBV6-6|-|-|TRBJ2-7
CASSTGPYEQYF
TGTGCCAGCAGTACTGGGCCCTACGAGCAGTACTTC
>TRBV19|-|TRBD2|TRBJ2-2
CASSTRTSGGELFF
TGTGCCAGTAGTACTCGAACTAGCGGCGGGGAGCTGTTTTTT
>TRBV3-1/TRBV3-2|-|TRBD2|TRBJ2-3
CASSLQLLLAGGPADTQYF
TGTGCCAGCAGCCTCCAGCTTCTTCTAGCGGGGGGGCCGGCCGATACGCAGTATTTT
>TRBV5-6|-|-|TRBJ2-1
CASSLGLAQYNEQFF
TGTGCCAGCAGCTTGGGGCTAGCGCAATACAATGAGCAGTTCTTC
>TRBV6-5|-|TRBD1|TRBJ2-7
CASSTRLRGQYEQYF
TGTGCCAGCAGTACCCGATTAAGGGGGCAATACGAGCAGTACTTC
>TRBV29-1|-|-|TRBJ1-2
CSAPDSPGYGYTF
TGCAGCGCACCGGACTCTCCGGGTTATGGCTACACCTTC
>TRBV10-3|-|TRBD2|TRBJ2-7
CAISDGRLDEQYF
TGTGCCATCTCGGACGGGAGGCTAGACGAGCAGTACTTC
>TRBV11-3|-|TRBD2|TRBJ2-1
CASSPRLAENEQFF
TGTGCCAGCAGCCCCCGACTAGCCGAGAATGAGCAGTTCTTC
>TRBV6-4|-|-|TRBJ1-1
CASSLELNTEAFF
TGTGCCAGCAGTCTCGAGTTGAACACTGAAGCTTTCTTT
>TRBV5-4|once|TRBD1|TRBJ2-3
CASSLPDRGTDTQYF
TGTGCCAGCAGCTTGCCCGACAGGGGAACAGATACGCAGTATTTT
>TRBV4-1|-|TRBD1|TRBJ1-3
CASSPGTGSGNTIYF
TGCGCCAGCAGCCCCGGGACAGGCTCTGGAAACACCATATATTTT
>TRBV5-1|-|-|TRBJ1-1
CASRGAKEAFF
TGCGCCAGCAGAGGGGCCAAAGAAGCTTTCTTT
>TRBV19|once|-|TRBJ2-7
CASSMGSGHEQYF
TGTGCCAGTAGTATGGGTAGCGGCCACGAGCAGTACTTC
>TRBV30|-|-|TRBJ2-5
CAWIGGSPETQYF
TGTGCCTGGATTGGGGGGAGTCCTGAGACCCAGTACTTC
>TRBV28|-|TRBD1|TRBJ2-1
CASSLSPLRGPNNEQFF
TGTGCCAGCAGTTTATCCCCTCTTAGGGGGCCCAACAATGAGCAGTTCTTC
>TRBV3-1/TRBV3-2|once|TRBD1|TRBJ1-4
CASSRPGQGAEKLFF
TGTGCCAGCAGCCGTCCGGGACAGGGGGCTGAAAAACTGTTTTTT
>TRBV6-4|-|-|TRBJ2-3
CASRADSTDTQYF
TGTGCCAGCAGAGCCGATTCCACAGATACGCAGTATTTT
>TRBV5-1|-|TRBD1|TRBJ1-1
CASSRWTGQGSEAFF
TGCGCCAGCAGCCGTTGGACGGGACAGGGGTCTGAAGCTTTCTTT
>TRBV9|once|TRBD2|TRBJ2-1
CASSVSRGGRYNEQFF
TGTGCCAGCAGCGTCTCTCGCGGGGGGCGGTACAATGAGCAGTTCTTC
>TRBV29-1|-|-|TRBJ2-7
CSVARAPIEEQYF
TGCAGCGTCGCGAGGGCTCCTATTGAGGAGCAGTACTTC
>TRBV6-5|-|TRBD1|TRBJ2-2
CASSYYRGNPGELFF
TGTGCCAGCAGTTATTACAGGGGTAATCCCGGGGAGCTGTTTTTT
>TRBV27|-|TRBD2|TRBJ2-7
CASTLLAGGPYEQYF
TGTGCCAGCACCCTACTAGCGGGGGGGCCCTACGAGCAGTACTTC
>TRBV3-1/TRBV3-2|-|TRBD2|TRBJ2-5
CASSQGGETQYF
TGTGCCAGCAGCCAGGGGGGGGAGACCCAGTACTTC
>TRBV7-9|-|TRBD1|TRBJ2-7
CASRERQGAYEQYF
TGTGCCAGCAGAGAGAGACAGGGGGCCTATGAGCAGTACTTC
>TRBV7-6|-|-|TRBJ2-3
CASSLGGQNTDTQYF
TGTGCCAGCAGCTTAGGAGGACAGAACACAGATACGCAGTATTTT
>TRBV3-1/TRBV3-2|-|-|TRBJ2-7
CASSQRTVSYEQYF
TGTGCCAGCAGCCAACGGACAGTCTCCTACGAGCAGTACTTC
>TRBV1|-|-|TRBJ2-3
CTSSQRIAGGLGTDTQYF
TGCACCAGCAGCCAGAGAATAGCGGGGGGGCTGGGGACAGATACGCAGTATTTT
>TRBV5-1|-|-|TRBJ2-2
CASSFDGGRTGELFF
TGCGCCAGCAGCTTTGATGGGGGCCGAACCGGGGAGCTGTTTTTT
>TRBV9|-|TRBD2|TRBJ2-5
CASSVAAGGSGETQYF
TGTGCCAGCAGCGTAGCAGCCGGGGGGTCTGGAGAGACCCAGTACTTC
>TRBV19|-|TRBD1|TRBJ2-2
CATAGPGTGIGLNTGELFF
TGTGCCACCGCAGGACCCGGGACAGGGATAGGGTTGAACACCGGGGAGCTGTTTTTT
>TRBV7-9|-|-|TRBJ2-3
CASSAPQGNTDTQYF
TGTGCCAGCAGCGCACCGCAGGGGAACACAGATACGCAGTATTTT
>TRBV30|-|TRBD2|TRBJ2-5
CAWTLAGLEETQYF
TGTGCCTGGACCCTAGCGGGGCTGGAAGAGACCCAGTACTTC
>TRBV24-1|-|-|TRBJ2-2
CATSGGGVGELFF
TGTGCCACCAGTGGAGGGGGAGTCGGGGAGCTGTTTTTT
>TRBV21-1|-|-|TRBJ2-1
CASSKGQTAYNEQFF
TGTGCCAGCAGCAAAGGACAAACCGCCTACAATGAGCAGTTCTTC
>TRBV4-1|once|-|TRBJ1-5
CASSQERPPRMNQPQHF
TGCGCCAGCAGCCAAGAGAGGCCACCCCGGATGAATCAGCCCCAGCATTTT
>TRBV12-5|-|TRBD2|TRBJ2-3
CASGLLAGLTDTQYF
TGTGCTAGTGGTTTACTAGCGGGACTTACAGATACGCAGTATTTT
>TRBV28|-|TRBD2|TRBJ2-4
CASSPAAGGAKNIQYF
TGTGCCAGCAGTCCCGCCGCGGGAGGAGCCAAAAACATTCAGTACTTC
>TRBV6-1|-|TRBD2|TRBJ2-7
CASSSGLGLNEQYF
TGTGCCAGCAGTTCGGGACTAGGTCTAAACGAGCAGTACTTC
>TRBV7-9|few|-|TRBJ1-2
CASSLRGKANYGYTF
TGTGCCAGCAGCTTAAGAGGGAAGGCTAACTATGGCTACACCTTC
>TRBV19|-|TRBD2|TRBJ2-3
CASRGLAMSLYF
TGTGCCAGCCGAGGACTAGCCATGAGTCTGTATTTT
>TRBV5-6|-|-|TRBJ2-1
CASSQAFGEQFF
TGTGCCAGCAGCCAGGCGTTTGGGGAGCAGTTCTTC
>TRBV3-1/TRBV3-2|many|TRBD1|TRBJ1-2
CASSPQGDYGYTF
TGTGCCAGCAGCCCACAGGGGGACTATGGCTACACCTTC
>TRBV5-4|-|TRBD2|TRBJ2-3
CASSLGTSGGYTDTQYF
TGTGCCAGCAGCTTGGGGACTAGCGGGGGCTACACAGATACGCAGTATTTT
>TRBV18|-|-|TRBJ1-5
CASSPDRHQPQHF
TGTGCCAGCTCACCCGACAGGCATCAGCCCCAGCATTTT
>TRBV27|-|-|TRBJ2-1
CASSRFSGGQFF
TGTGCCAGCTCTCGCTTCAGTGGTGGGCAGTTCTTC